Shown below are 6 T cell receptor beta chains from a single sample sequenced in a study of cytomegalovirus exposure and HLA in healthy donors. Use of 60 Vbeta and 13 Jbeta primers characterized the PCR. TCRdb keeps only in-frame clones here, not all; method: immunoSEQ multiplex PCR. Here the sample spans about 160,000 clones, 75% being singletons. Sequences were obtained from PBMCs. These receptor sequences come from a female donor in good health and CMV-seronegative.

This clone was found a few times. The gene calls are TRBV11-2 and TRBJ2-5; the match to TRBD2 covers 7 bases. The CDR3 covers 15 residues. Per germline, CDR1 SGHAT and CDR2 FQNNGV. After removal of 3 bases from V and 2 bases from J, the junction contained 6 bases not matched to a gene. CDR3 amino acids: CASSFSPGGQETQYF. The DNA of the CDR3 is TGTGCCAGCAGCTTCTCCCCCGGGGGGCAAGAGACCCAGTACTTC.

This chain links TRBV2 with TRBJ2-1; 14 bases line up with TRBD2. CDR1 is SNHLY and CDR2 is FYNNEI in the germline V gene. J gave up 5 bases and V 6 bases, and 6 bases lay outside the gene matches. The CDR3 spans 16 residues. The CDR3 reads CASRAWTSGRNNEQFF. DNA of the CDR3: TGTGCCAGCAGGGCTTGGACTAGCGGGAGGAACAATGAGCAGTTCTTC.

This sequence joins TRBV7-2 and TRBJ2-3; 9 bases line up with TRBD2. This CDR3 contains 14 residues. V lost 6 bases, J lost 5 bases, and 6 bases stayed unmatched. CDR1 and CDR2 (germline): SGHTA, FQGNSA. CDR3 sequence (DNA): TGTGCCAGCAGTTCCGGACTAGCGAGAGATACGCAGTATTTT. It translates to CASSSGLARDTQYF.

The chain couples TRBV27 to TRBJ1-1; D uncertain. In germline, CDR1 is MNHEY, CDR2 SMNVEV (reference sequence). The germline V and J ends were trimmed by 4 bases and 2 bases, with 11 bases remaining between them. The CDR3 covers 14 residues. The CDR3 bases are TGTGCCAGCAGTTGGGCGGGCCCCAACACTGAAGCTTTCTTT. Translating it yields CASSWAGPNTEAFF.

The chain recombines TRBV28 with TRBJ2-5, with 9 bases fitting TRBD2. With 4 bases clipped from V and 5 bases from J, the junction kept 8 bases outside the gene matches. In germline, CDR1 is MDHEN, CDR2 SYDVKM. CDR3 size: 15 residues. Here the CDR3 reads CASSYRLADRETQYF. For the CDR3, the DNA is TGTGCCAGCAGTTATAGACTAGCGGACCGGGAGACCCAGTACTTC.

The chain has TRBV7-9 and TRBJ2-5; 7 positions agree with TRBD1. J lost 2 bases, V lost 5 bases, and 8 bases had no gene match. CDR3 length: 15 residues. Looked up from germline, CDR1 is SEHNR and CDR2 is FQNEAQ (reference sequence). The CDR3 protein is CASSLSGQQQETQYF. The DNA for the CDR3 is TGTGCCAGCAGCCTCTCGGGACAGCAACAAGAGACCCAGTACTTC.